This paragraph reports one T cell receptor (beta chain). The sample is drawn from a study of shared clonotypes between healthy human individuals. This CDR3 contains 16 residues. TCRdb's copy holds only in-frame clones and misses some; the assay was immunoSEQ multiplex PCR. The data hold fewer than 3 million clones, with 92% observed a single time. This TCR derives from a man between 18 and 35 years old in good health. Some clones in this sample may be carry-over from other donors' samples. The chain is built from TRBV1 and TRBJ1-1. TRBV1 is designated a pseudogene. Sequenced sample: naive CD4+ T cells from PBMCs. Subset described: CD45RA+ positively selected. CDR3 DNA sequence: TGCACCAGCAGCCAAGATTTGAGGGGAGTTAACACTGAAGCTTTCTTT. It is translated as CTSSQDLRGVNTEAFF.